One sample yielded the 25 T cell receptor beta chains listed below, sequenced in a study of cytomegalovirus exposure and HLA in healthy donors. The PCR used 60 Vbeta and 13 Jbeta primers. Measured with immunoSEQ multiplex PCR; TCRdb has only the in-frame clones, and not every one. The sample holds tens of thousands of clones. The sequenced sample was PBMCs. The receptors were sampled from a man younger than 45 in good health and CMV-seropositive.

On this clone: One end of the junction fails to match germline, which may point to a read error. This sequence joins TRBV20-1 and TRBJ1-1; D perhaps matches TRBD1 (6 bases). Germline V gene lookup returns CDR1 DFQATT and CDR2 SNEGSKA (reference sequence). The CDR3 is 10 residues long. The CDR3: CSAWDTEDFF. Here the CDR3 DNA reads TGCAGTGCCTGGGACACTGAAGATTTCTTT.

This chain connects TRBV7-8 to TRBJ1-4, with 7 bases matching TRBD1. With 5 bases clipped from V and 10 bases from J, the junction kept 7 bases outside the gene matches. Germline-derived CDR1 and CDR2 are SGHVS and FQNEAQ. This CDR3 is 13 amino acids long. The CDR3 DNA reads TGTGCCAGCAGCCTACGTCAGGGGGGAAAACTGTTTTTT. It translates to CASSLRQGGKLFF.

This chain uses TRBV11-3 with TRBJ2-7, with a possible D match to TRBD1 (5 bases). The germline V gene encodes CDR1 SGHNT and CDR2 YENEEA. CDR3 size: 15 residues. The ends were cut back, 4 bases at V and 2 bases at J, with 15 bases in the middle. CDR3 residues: CASSYPQRGPYEQYF. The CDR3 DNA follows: TGTGCCAGCAGCTATCCCCAAAGGGGTCCCTACGAGCAGTACTTC.

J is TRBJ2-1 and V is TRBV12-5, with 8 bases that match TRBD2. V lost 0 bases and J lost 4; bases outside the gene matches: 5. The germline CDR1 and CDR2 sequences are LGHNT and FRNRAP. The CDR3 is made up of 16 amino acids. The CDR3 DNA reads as TGTGCTAGTGGTTTGGTAGCGGCGGGGGGTTACAATGAGCAGTTCTTC. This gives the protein CASGLVAAGGYNEQFF.

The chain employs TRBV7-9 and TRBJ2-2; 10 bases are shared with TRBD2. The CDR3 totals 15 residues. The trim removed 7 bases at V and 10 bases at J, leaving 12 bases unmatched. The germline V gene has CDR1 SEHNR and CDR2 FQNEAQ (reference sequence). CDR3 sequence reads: CASTSGLADPEELFF. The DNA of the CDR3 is TGTGCCAGCACCTCCGGACTAGCGGACCCGGAGGAGCTGTTTTTT.

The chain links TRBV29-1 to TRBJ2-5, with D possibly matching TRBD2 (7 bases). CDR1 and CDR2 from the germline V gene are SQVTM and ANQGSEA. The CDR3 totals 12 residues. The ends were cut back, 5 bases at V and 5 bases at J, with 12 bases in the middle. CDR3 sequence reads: CSVRKGGETQYF. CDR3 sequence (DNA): TGCAGCGTTAGGAAGGGGGGGGAGACCCAGTACTTC.

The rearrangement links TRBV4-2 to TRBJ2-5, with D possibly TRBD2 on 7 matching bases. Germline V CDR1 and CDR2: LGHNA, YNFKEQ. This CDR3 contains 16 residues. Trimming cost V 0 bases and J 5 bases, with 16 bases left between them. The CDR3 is CASSQDQGGGAETQYF. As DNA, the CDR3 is TGTGCCAGCAGCCAAGATCAGGGAGGGGGGGCCGAGACCCAGTACTTC.

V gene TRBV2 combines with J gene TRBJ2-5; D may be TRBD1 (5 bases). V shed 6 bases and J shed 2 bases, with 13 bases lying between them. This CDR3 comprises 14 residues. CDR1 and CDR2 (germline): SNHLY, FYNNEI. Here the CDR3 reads CASRETTGQETQYF. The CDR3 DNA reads TGTGCCAGCAGAGAAACCACAGGTCAAGAGACCCAGTACTTC.

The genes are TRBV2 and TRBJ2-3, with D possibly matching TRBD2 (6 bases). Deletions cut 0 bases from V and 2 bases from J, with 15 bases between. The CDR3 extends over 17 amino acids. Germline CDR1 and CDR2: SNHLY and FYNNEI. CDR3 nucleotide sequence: TGTGCCAGCAGTGAAGCGGCGGGGACGTTTTCCACAGATACGCAGTATTTT. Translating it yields CASSEAAGTFSTDTQYF.

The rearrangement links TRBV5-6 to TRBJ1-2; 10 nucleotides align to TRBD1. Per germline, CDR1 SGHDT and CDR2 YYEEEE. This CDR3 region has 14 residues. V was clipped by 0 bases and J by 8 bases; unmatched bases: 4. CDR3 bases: TGTGCCAGCAGCTTGGGACAGGGGGCTCGCGGCTACACCTTC. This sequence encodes CASSLGQGARGYTF. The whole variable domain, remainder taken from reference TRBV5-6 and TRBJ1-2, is DAGVTQSPTHLIKTRGQQVTLRCSPKSGHDTVSWYQQALGQGPQFIFQYYEEEERQRGNFPDRFSGHQFPNYSSELNVNALLLGDSALYLCASSLGQGARGYTFGSGTRLTVV.

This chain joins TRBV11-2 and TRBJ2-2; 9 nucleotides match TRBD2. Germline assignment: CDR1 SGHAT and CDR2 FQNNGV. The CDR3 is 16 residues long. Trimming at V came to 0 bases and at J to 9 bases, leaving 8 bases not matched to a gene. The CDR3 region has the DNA TGTGCCAGCAGCTTAGATGTAGCGGGGGTGACCAGGGAGCTGTTTTTT. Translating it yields CASSLDVAGVTRELFF.

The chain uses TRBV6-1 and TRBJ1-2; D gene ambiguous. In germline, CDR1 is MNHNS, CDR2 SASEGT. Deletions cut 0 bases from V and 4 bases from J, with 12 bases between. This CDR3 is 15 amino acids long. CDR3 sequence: CASSEALEGAYGYTF. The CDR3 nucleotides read TGTGCCAGCAGTGAAGCATTGGAGGGAGCCTATGGCTACACCTTC.

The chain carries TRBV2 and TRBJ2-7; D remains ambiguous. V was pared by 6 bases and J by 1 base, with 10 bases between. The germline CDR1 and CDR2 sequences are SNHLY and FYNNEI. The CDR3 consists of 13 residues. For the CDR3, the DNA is TGTGCCAGCAGCGTCAGTGTGTCCTACGAGCAGTACTTC. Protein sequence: CASSVSVSYEQYF.

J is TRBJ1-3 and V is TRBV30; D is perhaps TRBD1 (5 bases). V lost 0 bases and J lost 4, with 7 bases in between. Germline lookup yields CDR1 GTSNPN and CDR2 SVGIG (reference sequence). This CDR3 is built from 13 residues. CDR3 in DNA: TGTGCCTGGAGTGTACAGGTGGGAAACACCATATATTTT. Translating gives CAWSVQVGNTIYF.

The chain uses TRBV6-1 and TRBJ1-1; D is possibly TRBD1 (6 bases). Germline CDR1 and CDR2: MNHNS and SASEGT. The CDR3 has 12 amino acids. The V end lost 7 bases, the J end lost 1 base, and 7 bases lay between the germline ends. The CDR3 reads CASKGQNTEAFF. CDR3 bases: TGTGCCAGCAAGGGACAGAACACTGAAGCTTTCTTT.

The CDR3 DNA follows: TGCGCCAGCAGTCAGCAGTTTACCTATGGCTACACCTTC. Translation: CASSQQFTYGYTF. The chain combines TRBV23-1 with TRBJ1-2, with unresolved D. TRBV23-1 is identified as an open reading frame with a role that is uncertain. The CDR3 has 13 residues. V lost 3 bases to trimming and J lost 4 bases, with 9 bases between them.

CDR3 nucleotides: TGTGCCAGCGGAGGAGTGGGTACCTACGAGCAGTACTTC. It translates to CASGGVGTYEQYF. This sequence joins TRBV2 and TRBJ2-7, with D perhaps matching TRBD2 (5 bases). Germline CDR1 reads SNHLY; CDR2 reads FYNNEI. The CDR3 extends over 13 amino acids. V dropped 8 bases and J dropped 2 bases, with 13 bases sitting between them.

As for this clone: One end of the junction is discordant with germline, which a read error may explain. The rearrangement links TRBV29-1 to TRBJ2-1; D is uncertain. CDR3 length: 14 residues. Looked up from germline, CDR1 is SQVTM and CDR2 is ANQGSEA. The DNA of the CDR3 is TGCAGCGTTGTGTTCCCGAGCTCCGACAATGAGCAGTTCTTC. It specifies CSVVFPSSDNEQFF.

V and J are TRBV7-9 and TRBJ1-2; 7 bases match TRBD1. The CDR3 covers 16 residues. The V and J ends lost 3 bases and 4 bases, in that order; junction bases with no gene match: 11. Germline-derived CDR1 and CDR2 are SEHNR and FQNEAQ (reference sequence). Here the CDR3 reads CASSFPGTVRAYGYTF. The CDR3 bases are TGTGCCAGCAGCTTCCCAGGGACAGTCAGGGCCTATGGCTACACCTTC.

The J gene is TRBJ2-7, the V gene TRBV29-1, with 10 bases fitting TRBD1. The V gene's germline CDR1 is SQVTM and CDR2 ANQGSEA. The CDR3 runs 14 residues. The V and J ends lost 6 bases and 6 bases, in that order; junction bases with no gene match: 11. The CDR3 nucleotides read TGCAGCGTCCTCACCGGGACAGGGGTTTCCGAGCAGTACTTC. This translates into CSVLTGTGVSEQYF.

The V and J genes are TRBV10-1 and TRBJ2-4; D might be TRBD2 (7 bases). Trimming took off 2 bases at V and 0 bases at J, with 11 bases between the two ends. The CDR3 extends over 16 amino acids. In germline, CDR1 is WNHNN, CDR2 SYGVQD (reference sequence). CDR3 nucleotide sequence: TGCGCCAGCAGTGAGAGGGGGGGACTAGCCAAAAACATTCAGTACTTC. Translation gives CASSERGGLAKNIQYF.

Here the CDR3 DNA reads TGTGCCAGCAGCTCAAAGAACACTGAAGCTTTCTTT. It encodes CASSSKNTEAFF. The rearrangement links TRBV7-6 to TRBJ1-1; D gene uncertain. Germline V gene sequence: CDR1 SGHVS, CDR2 FNYEAQ. Trimming left V 4 bases short and J 1 base short, with 4 bases between. The CDR3 runs 12 residues. The complete variable domain, with remaining parts taken from reference TRBV7-6 and TRBJ1-1, reads GAGVSQSPRYKVTKRGQDVALRCDPISGHVSLYWYRQALGQGPEFLTYFNYEAQQDKSGLPNDRFSAERPEGSISTLTIQRTEQRDSAMYRCASSSKNTEAFFGQGTRLTVV.

This chain's CDR3 is CASKSGQGYQPQHF. The CDR3, as DNA: TGTGCCAGCAAGTCCGGACAGGGCTATCAGCCCCAGCATTTT. V and J are TRBV6-5 and TRBJ1-5; 8 bases map to TRBD1. The germline gives CDR1 MNHEY, CDR2 SVGAGI. The CDR3 runs 14 residues. The trim removed 7 bases at V and 5 bases at J, leaving 7 bases unmatched.

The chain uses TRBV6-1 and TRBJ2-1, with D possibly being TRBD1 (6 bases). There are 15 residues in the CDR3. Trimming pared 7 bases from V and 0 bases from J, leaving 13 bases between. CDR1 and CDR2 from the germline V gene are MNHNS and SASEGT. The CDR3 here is CASTERGFSYNEQFF. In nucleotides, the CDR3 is TGTGCCAGCACCGAAAGGGGGTTCTCCTACAATGAGCAGTTCTTC.

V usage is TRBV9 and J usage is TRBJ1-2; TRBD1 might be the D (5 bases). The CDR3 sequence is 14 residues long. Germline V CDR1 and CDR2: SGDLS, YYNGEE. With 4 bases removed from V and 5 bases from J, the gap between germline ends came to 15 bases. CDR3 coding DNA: TGTGCCAGCAGCACTGGGGGGGATGATTATGGCTACACCTTC. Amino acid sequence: CASSTGGDDYGYTF.